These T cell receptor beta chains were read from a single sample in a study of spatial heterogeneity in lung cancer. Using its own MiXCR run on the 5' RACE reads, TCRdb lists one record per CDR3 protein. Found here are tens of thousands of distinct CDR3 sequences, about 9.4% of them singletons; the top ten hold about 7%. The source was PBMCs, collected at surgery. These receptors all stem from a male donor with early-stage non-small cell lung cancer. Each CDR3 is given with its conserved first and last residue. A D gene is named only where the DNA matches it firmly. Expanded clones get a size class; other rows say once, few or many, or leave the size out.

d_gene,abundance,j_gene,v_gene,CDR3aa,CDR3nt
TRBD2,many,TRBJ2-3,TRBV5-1,CASSFGGETDTQYF,TGCGCCAGCAGCTTCGGGGGGGAAACAGATACGCAGTATTTT
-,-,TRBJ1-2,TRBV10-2,CASSDLAGYTF,TGCGCCAGCAGTGACCTCGCCGGCTACACCTTC
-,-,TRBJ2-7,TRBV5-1,CASSLESGYNEQYF,TGCGCCAGCAGCTTGGAGAGCGGGTACAACGAGCAGTACTTC
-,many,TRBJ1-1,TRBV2,CASSEDYTEAFF,TGTGCCAGCAGTGAAGATTACACTGAAGCTTTCTTT
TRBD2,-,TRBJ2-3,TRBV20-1,CSARVSGRTDTQYF,TGCAGTGCTCGAGTTAGCGGGAGGACTGATACGCAGTATTTT
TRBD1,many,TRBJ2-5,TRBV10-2,CASSEQTGMETQYF,TGCGCCAGCAGTGAACAGACAGGGATGGAGACCCAGTACTTC
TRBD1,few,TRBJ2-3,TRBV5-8,CASSLLKTGGTDTQYF,TGTGCCAGCAGCTTGTTAAAGACAGGGGGCACAGATACGCAGTATTTT
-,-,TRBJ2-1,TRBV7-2,CASSLEAAYNEQFF,TGTGCCAGCAGCTTAGAGGCGGCCTACAATGAGCAGTTCTTC
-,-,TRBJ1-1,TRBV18,CASSALEGTEAFF,TGTGCCAGCTCTGCGTTGGAGGGTACTGAAGCTTTCTTT
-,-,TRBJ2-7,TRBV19,CASSITRAFEQYF,TGTGCCAGTAGTATTACAAGAGCCTTCGAGCAGTACTTC
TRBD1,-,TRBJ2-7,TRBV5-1,CASSNDRGSYEQYF,TGCGCCAGCAGCAACGACAGGGGCTCCTACGAGCAGTACTTC
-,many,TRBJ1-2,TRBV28,CASRTSYGYTF,TGTGCCAGCAGGACCAGCTATGGCTACACCTTC
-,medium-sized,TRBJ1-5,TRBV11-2,CASSLILGQPQHF,TGTGCCAGCAGCTTAATCTTAGGGCAGCCCCAGCATTTT
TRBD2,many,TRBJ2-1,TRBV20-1,CSAPTSGRDEQFF,TGCAGTGCGCCGACTAGCGGGAGAGATGAGCAGTTCTTC
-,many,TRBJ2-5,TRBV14,CASSQDLRQTQYF,TGTGCCAGCAGCCAAGATCTACGGCAGACCCAGTACTTC
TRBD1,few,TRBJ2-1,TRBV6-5,CASSSDRGTEQFF,TGTGCCAGCAGTTCAGACAGGGGGACTGAGCAGTTCTTC
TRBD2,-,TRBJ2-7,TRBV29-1,CSVGGLAGALYEQYF,TGCAGCGTTGGCGGACTAGCGGGAGCCCTCTACGAGCAGTACTTC
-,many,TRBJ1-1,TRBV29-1,CSVEEQKGTEAFF,TGCAGCGTTGAAGAACAAAAAGGGACTGAAGCTTTCTTT
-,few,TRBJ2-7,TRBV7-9,CASRSGQGYEQYF,TGTGCCAGCAGATCCGGGCAGGGCTACGAGCAGTACTTC
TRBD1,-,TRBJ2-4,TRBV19,CASLNPGQKNIQYF,TGTGCCAGCCTCAACCCGGGACAGAAAAACATTCAGTACTTC
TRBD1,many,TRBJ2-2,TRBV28,CASSPAGTGDTGELFF,TGTGCCAGCAGTCCAGCCGGGACAGGTGACACCGGGGAGCTGTTTTTT